One and the same sample provided the 18 T cell receptor beta chains below, sequenced in a study of OX40 agonist ivuxolimab in advanced cancers. The method was immunoSEQ multiplex PCR; TCRdb's version includes in-frame clones alone and lacks a portion of them. The profile shows some 57,000 clones, about nine tenths of them singletons. Sequencing used CD4+ or CD8+ T cells sorted from blood, obtained in a trial of the OX40 agonist ivuxolimab. The receptors here all came from an adult with an advanced solid tumor such as melanoma, head and neck, liver or kidney cancer.

This clone was seen only once. V is TRBV5-4 and J is TRBJ2-3, with a tentative D call TRBD2 (7 bases). The CDR3 extends over 17 amino acids. The germline V gene has CDR1 SGHNT and CDR2 YYREEE (reference sequence). V was pared by 4 bases and J by 0 bases, with 18 bases between. The CDR3 loop is CASSPNRGARSTDTQYF. CDR3 DNA: TGTGCCAGCAGCCCAAACCGGGGGGCCCGAAGCACAGATACGCAGTATTTT.

The chain employs TRBV5-1 and TRBJ1-6, with D hard to call. Germline assignment: CDR1 SGHRS and CDR2 YFSETQ. The V and J ends lost 2 bases and 0 bases respectively, with 9 bases between them. This CDR3 is built from 16 residues. CDR3 sequence (DNA): TGCGCCAGCAGCTTAACCAGTAGCTCCTATAATTCACCCCTCCACTTT. Protein product: CASSLTSSSYNSPLHF.

The chain joins TRBV9 to TRBJ1-1; D not certain. The CDR3 is 14 residues long. V dropped 1 base and J dropped 0 bases, with 7 bases sitting between them. Germline V gene lookup returns CDR1 SGDLS and CDR2 YYNGEE. The CDR3 DNA reads TGTGCCAGCAGCGTATGGGAGGTGAACACTGAAGCTTTCTTT. As protein: CASSVWEVNTEAFF.

The chain employs TRBV11-2 and TRBJ2-7, with D perhaps TRBD1 or TRBD2 (5 bases each). Germline lookup yields CDR1 SGHAT and CDR2 FQNNGV. The CDR3 consists of 15 residues. Trimming took off 7 bases at V and 4 bases at J, with 20 bases between the two ends. The CDR3 protein is CASTPGRSADYEQYF. The CDR3 DNA reads TGTGCCAGCACTCCGGGACGGTCGGCCGATTACGAGCAGTACTTC.

The chain uses TRBV29-1 and TRBJ1-1, with no clear D. V gave up 1 base and J gave up 3 bases, with 9 bases separating them. Germline assignment: CDR1 SQVTM and CDR2 ANQGSEA. This CDR3 is built from 13 residues. The CDR3 sequence: CSVEGTQHTEAFF. CDR3 DNA: TGCAGCGTTGAAGGTACGCAGCACACTGAAGCTTTCTTT.

The rearrangement uses TRBV19 and TRBJ1-2, with 7 positions matching TRBD1. The CDR3 contains 14 residues. CDR1 LNHDA and CDR2 SQIVND come from the germline V gene (reference sequence). Germline trimming cut 7 bases from V and 12 bases from J; bases unmatched to any gene: 17. The CDR3 DNA is TGTGCCAGTAAGTCTCAACAGGGGACCAACCAGAACACCTTC. As protein: CASKSQQGTNQNTF.

The sample holds one count of this clone. The chain combines TRBV7-9 with TRBJ2-7; D is possibly TRBD2 (6 bases). CDR1 SEHNR and CDR2 FQNEAQ come from the germline V gene (reference sequence). The V end was cut by 7 bases, the J end by 6 bases, with 19 bases between. CDR3 length: 14 amino acids. The CDR3 DNA reads TGTGCCAGCACCCTGGAGCTAGCGAAAACCGAGCAGTACTTC. It encodes CASTLELAKTEQYF. The variable domain in full, with the rest retrieved from reference TRBV7-9 and TRBJ2-7, is DTGVSQNPRHKITKRGQNVTFRCDPISEHNRLYWYRQTLGQGPEFLTYFQNEAQLEKSRLLSDRFSAERPKGSFSTLEIQRTEQGDSAMYLCASTLELAKTEQYFGPGTRLTVT.

The chain links TRBV19 to TRBJ2-7; D perhaps matches TRBD2 (5 bases). Trimming left V 7 bases short and J 2 bases short, with 15 bases between. This CDR3 has 14 residues. CDR1 and CDR2 from the germline V gene are LNHDA and SQIVND (reference sequence). In DNA, the CDR3 is TGTGCCAGTAACCCCCCCGGGGAGCCCTACGAGCAGTACTTC. It yields the protein CASNPPGEPYEQYF.

This clone was detected only once. This chain links TRBV6-4 with TRBJ2-2, with D uncertain. V was pared by 5 bases and J by 4 bases, with 11 bases between. This CDR3 is built from 14 residues. Germline values: CDR1 MRHNA, CDR2 SNTAGT. The CDR3 loop reads CASSYEVGTGELFF. DNA of the CDR3: TGTGCCAGCAGTTACGAGGTGGGCACCGGGGAGCTGTTTTTT.

The chain combines TRBV6-1 with TRBJ2-7; D remains unclear. The CDR3 contains 12 residues. V was pared by 1 base and J by 5 bases, with 6 bases between. Germline CDR1 reads MNHNS; CDR2 reads SASEGT. For the CDR3, the DNA is TGTGCCAGCAGTGAAGTCAAGGACGAGCAGTACTTC. Its translation is CASSEVKDEQYF.

This clone was seen more than once but under ten times. V usage is TRBV28 and J usage is TRBJ2-7; 9 bases are shared with TRBD2. The CDR3 contains 16 residues. Germline loops: CDR1 MDHEN, CDR2 SYDVKM. The V gene end was trimmed by 6 bases and the J gene end by 0 bases; junction bases not matched to a gene: 9. The CDR3 coding sequence is TGTGCCAGCAGCTACCGAGCGGGAGGTAGCTCCTACGAGCAGTACTTC. The encoded protein is CASSYRAGGSSYEQYF. The full variable domain, with the rest looked up from reference TRBV28 and TRBJ2-7, is DVKVTQSSRYLVKRTGEKVFLECVQDMDHENMFWYRQDPGLGLRLIYFSYDVKMKEKGDIPEGYSVSREKKERFSLILESASTNQTSMYLCASSYRAGGSSYEQYFGPGTRLTVT.

V and J are TRBV19 and TRBJ2-3; possibly TRBD2 for D (5 bases). This CDR3 comprises 12 residues. Germline V lookup: CDR1 LNHDA, CDR2 SQIVND (reference sequence). Deletions cut 3 bases from V and 8 bases from J, with 9 bases between. The DNA of the CDR3 is TGTGCCAGTAGTATGGTGCGGGCTACGCAGTATTTT. It yields the protein CASSMVRATQYF.

V usage is TRBV7-3 and J usage is TRBJ2-1; TRBD1 aligns across 8 bases. Germline V CDR1 and CDR2: SGHTA, FQGTGA. V lost 4 bases and J lost 6; bases outside the gene matches: 17. The CDR3 contains 18 residues. As DNA, the CDR3 is TGTGCCAGCAGCTCGCCCGCAGGGGGCATGATATTCGGCAATGAGCAGTTCTTC. This sequence encodes CASSSPAGGMIFGNEQFF. The full variable domain, with the rest looked up from reference TRBV7-3 and TRBJ2-1, is GAGVSQTPSNKVTEKGKYVELRCDPISGHTALYWYRQSLGQGPEFLIYFQGTGAADDSGLPNDRFFAVRPEGSVSTLKIQRTERGDSAVYLCASSSPAGGMIFGNEQFFGPGTRLTVL.

The CDR3 is CAWSVPLGQNLGYTF. The CDR3 nucleotides are TGTGCCTGGAGTGTACCATTGGGACAGAATCTTGGCTACACCTTC. The V call is TRBV30, the J call TRBJ1-2; 7 bases are a match to TRBD1. The CDR3 consists of 15 residues. Unmatched junction bases numbered 11, after V lost 0 bases and J lost 7 bases. In germline, CDR1 is GTSNPN, CDR2 SVGIG (reference sequence).

This sequence joins TRBV18 and TRBJ1-5; D is uncertain. Trimming removed 3 bases at V and 4 bases at J, with 7 bases between. Germline values: CDR1 KGHSH, CDR2 LQKENI. The CDR3 contains 13 residues. The CDR3 sequence: CASSPTVNQPQHF. CDR3 coding DNA: TGTGCCAGCTCACCCACGGTAAATCAGCCCCAGCATTTT.

The rearrangement joins TRBV19 to TRBJ2-1; 7 bases agree with TRBD2. In germline, CDR1 is LNHDA, CDR2 SQIVND (reference sequence). CDR3 length: 18 residues. V lost 3 bases, J lost 1 base, and 12 bases stayed unmatched. The CDR3 bases are TGTGCCAGTAGTATCATCCCCACGGGAGGTTCGTCCTACAATGAGCAGTTCTTC. Translating gives CASSIIPTGGSSYNEQFF.

The chain employs TRBV6-6 and TRBJ1-2; D not resolved. The V end lost 0 bases, the J end lost 5 bases, and 4 bases lay between the germline ends. Germline-derived CDR1 and CDR2 are MNHNY and SVGAGI (reference sequence). The CDR3 is 12 amino acids. CDR3 protein: CASSYSGYGYTF. The CDR3 bases are TGTGCCAGCAGTTACTCCGGATATGGCTACACCTTC.

The chain joins TRBV11-2 to TRBJ2-1; D gene uncertain. Germline assignment: CDR1 SGHAT and CDR2 FQNNGV. The CDR3 sequence is 13 residues long. V was trimmed by 3 bases and J by 3 bases, leaving 6 bases between them. CDR3 region: CASSFAGYNEQFF. The CDR3 DNA sequence: TGTGCCAGCAGCTTTGCTGGCTACAATGAGCAGTTCTTC.